Below are 15 T cell receptor beta chains sequenced from a single sample in a study of cytomegalovirus exposure and HLA in healthy donors. A multiplex PCR was run with 60 Vbeta primers and 13 Jbeta primers. The table came from immunoSEQ multiplex PCR; TCRdb's copy has only in-frame clones and leaves some out. The table records about 150,000 clones, approximately 80% of them present only once. The sequenced material came from PBMCs. Every receptor here comes from a woman in her forties or fifties in good health and CMV-seropositive.

This sequence joins TRBV18 and TRBJ2-7; weak D call: TRBD1 (5 bases). CDR3 length: 13 residues. From germline, CDR1 is KGHSH and CDR2 LQKENI. Trimming took off 1 base at V and 1 base at J, with 5 bases between the two ends. The CDR3 DNA is TGTGCCAGCTCACCACAGGGGTCCTACGAGCAGTACTTC. It encodes CASSPQGSYEQYF.

The J gene is TRBJ1-1, the V gene TRBV7-9, with D unclear. From germline, CDR1 is SEHNR and CDR2 FQNEAQ (reference sequence). Trimming stripped 5 bases from V and 7 bases from J, with 11 bases between. This CDR3 is built from 12 residues. Here the CDR3 reads CASSPATNEAFF. In DNA, the CDR3 is TGTGCCAGCAGCCCCGCGACAAATGAAGCTTTCTTT. The full variable domain, its missing parts supplied by reference TRBV7-9 and TRBJ1-1, is DTGVSQNPRHKITKRGQNVTFRCDPISEHNRLYWYRQTLGQGPEFLTYFQNEAQLEKSRLLSDRFSAERPKGSFSTLEIQRTEQGDSAMYLCASSPATNEAFFGQGTRLTVV.

The J gene is TRBJ1-5, the V gene TRBV11-2; TRBD1 matches 9 bases. This CDR3 region has 13 residues. The germline CDR1 and CDR2 sequences are SGHAT and FQNNGV. Trimming removed 3 bases from V and 6 bases from J; junction bases left unmatched: 0. CDR3 in amino acids: CASSLDRGQPQHF. The CDR3, as DNA: TGTGCCAGCAGCTTGGACAGGGGTCAGCCCCAGCATTTT.

The chain uses TRBV5-1 and TRBJ1-6; the D gene is possibly TRBD1 (5 bases). Germline lookup yields CDR1 SGHRS and CDR2 YFSETQ. The ends were cut back, 0 bases at V and 1 base at J, with 14 bases in the middle. There are 18 residues in the CDR3. The CDR3 is CASSLAQGIGSYNSPLHF. DNA for the CDR3: TGCGCCAGCAGCTTGGCGCAGGGTATAGGGTCCTATAATTCACCCCTCCACTTT.

As for this clone: Other DNA sequences in the sample encode the same CDR3. The gene calls are TRBV19 and TRBJ1-5; 10 positions match TRBD1. V was clipped by 6 bases and J by 7 bases; unmatched bases: 15. The germline gives CDR1 LNHDA, CDR2 SQIVND (reference sequence). CDR3 size: 17 residues. CDR3 loop: CASRMTGGDPSNQPQHF. CDR3 sequence (DNA): TGTGCCAGTAGGATGACAGGGGGCGATCCGTCGAACCAGCCCCAGCATTTT.

The chain joins TRBV29-1 to TRBJ2-7, with D maybe TRBD2 (5 bases). Germline CDR1 and CDR2: SQVTM and ANQGSEA. Trimming left V 5 bases short and J 5 bases short, with 19 bases between. The CDR3 loop spans 14 amino acids. The CDR3 region is CSVLGYPRRNEQYF. CDR3 in DNA: TGCAGCGTTCTAGGGTATCCCCGGAGGAACGAGCAGTACTTC.

The chain links TRBV7-2 to TRBJ2-1; D perhaps matches TRBD2 (7 bases). Per the germline V gene, CDR1 is SGHTA and CDR2 is FQGNSA. Trimming shortened V by 5 bases and J by 4 bases, and 18 bases separated the two germline ends. This CDR3 spans 16 amino acids. The CDR3 sequence: CASSPRVGGLYNEQFF. In DNA form, the CDR3 reads TGTGCCAGCAGCCCCAGAGTGGGGGGGCTGTACAATGAGCAGTTCTTC.

The J gene is TRBJ2-5, the V gene TRBV5-6; D remains ambiguous. The J call may not be correct, given that the DNA end is closer to TRBJ2-7. The CDR3 covers 13 residues. CDR1 and CDR2 (germline): SGHDT, YYEEEE. In DNA form, the CDR3 reads TGTGCCAGCAGCTTACCCCTAGGCTACGAGCAGTACTTC. Its protein product is CASSLPLGYEQYF.

This clone has a single count. The V gene is TRBV5-1, the J gene TRBJ2-1, with 10 bases identical to TRBD2. Germline CDR1 is SGHRS and CDR2 is YFSETQ. This CDR3 region has 17 residues. The junction had 5 bases not matched to a gene; V was cut back by 0 bases and J by 2 bases. The CDR3 loop is CASSLELAGFPYNEQFF. CDR3 DNA: TGCGCCAGCAGCTTGGAACTAGCGGGGTTTCCCTACAATGAGCAGTTCTTC. Looking up the rest from reference TRBV5-1 and TRBJ2-1 gives the full variable domain: KAGVTQTPRYLIKTRGQQVTLSCSPISGHRSVSWYQQTPGQGLQFLFEYFSETQRNKGNFPGRFSGRQFSNSRSEMNVSTLELGDSALYLCASSLELAGFPYNEQFFGPGTRLTVL.

The rearrangement uses TRBV6-1 and TRBJ1-1, with 7 positions matching TRBD1. The germline V gene has CDR1 MNHNS and CDR2 SASEGT. The CDR3 spans 15 residues. After removal of 5 bases from V and 3 bases from J, the junction contained 9 bases not matched to a gene. The CDR3 region has the DNA TGTGCCAGCAGTAGCCGGACAGGTCGAGACACTGAAGCTTTCTTT. Translation: CASSSRTGRDTEAFF.

The V call is TRBV9, the J call TRBJ2-3, with a possible D match to TRBD2 (6 bases). Looked up from germline, CDR1 is SGDLS and CDR2 is YYNGEE. The CDR3 has 14 residues. Trimming took 4 bases from V and 5 from J, leaving 14 bases between them. The CDR3, as DNA: TGTGCCAGCAGCCCGCGGGACTCCAGAGATACGCAGTATTTT. As protein: CASSPRDSRDTQYF.

This chain links TRBV15 with TRBJ1-6; tentative D call: TRBD1 (6 bases). Between the trimmed V and J ends, which lost 3 bases and 4 bases, there was a span of 16 bases. Germline lookup yields CDR1 LNHNV and CDR2 YYDKDF (reference sequence). The CDR3 is 17 residues long. The CDR3: CATSSPKDGQYNSPLHF. The CDR3 DNA is TGTGCCACCAGCAGCCCCAAGGACGGACAGTATAATTCACCCCTCCACTTT.

V and J are TRBV18 and TRBJ1-5; 8 nucleotides match TRBD1. The CDR3 totals 14 residues. Germline assignment: CDR1 KGHSH and CDR2 LQKENI. The V gene end was trimmed by 6 bases and the J gene end by 7 bases; junction bases not matched to a gene: 8. The CDR3 nucleotides read TGTGCCAGCTCCGAGGGACAGGAAGGCCAGCCCCAGCATTTT. Amino acids: CASSEGQEGQPQHF.

This clone was found once. J is TRBJ1-4 and V is TRBV21-1; the D segment call TRBD1 is taken from the table without a DNA check. TRBV21-1 is deemed a pseudogene. The CDR3 is 16 residues long. In DNA form, the CDR3 reads TGTGCCAGCAGCAAAGAACGACAGGGAACTAATGAAAAACTGTTTTTT. This sequence encodes CASSKERQGTNEKLFF.

The chain recombines TRBV2 with TRBJ1-4; perhaps TRBD1 as D (6 bases). CDR3 length: 15 residues. CDR1 is SNHLY and CDR2 is FYNNEI in the germline V gene. With 4 bases removed from V and 8 bases from J, the gap between germline ends came to 17 bases. The CDR3 coding sequence is TGTGCCAGCAGTGCAGGACGCAGGACAGACGAAAAACTGTTTTTT. Translating gives CASSAGRRTDEKLFF. Using reference TRBV2 and TRBJ1-4 for the parts outside the CDR3, the full variable domain is EPEVTQTPSHQVTQMGQEVILRCVPISNHLYFYWYRQILGQKVEFLVSFYNNEISEKSEIFDDQFSVERPDGSNFTLKIRSTKLEDSAMYFCASSAGRRTDEKLFFGSGTQLSVL.